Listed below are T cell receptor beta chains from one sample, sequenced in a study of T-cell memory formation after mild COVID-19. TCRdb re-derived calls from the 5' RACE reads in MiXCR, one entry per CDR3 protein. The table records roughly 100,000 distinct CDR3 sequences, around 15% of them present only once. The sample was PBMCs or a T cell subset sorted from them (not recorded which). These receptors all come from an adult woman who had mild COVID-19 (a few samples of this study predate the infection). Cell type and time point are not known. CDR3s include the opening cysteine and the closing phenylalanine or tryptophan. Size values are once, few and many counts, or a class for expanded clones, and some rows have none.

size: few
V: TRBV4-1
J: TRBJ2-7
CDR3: CASSQVVQPEQYF

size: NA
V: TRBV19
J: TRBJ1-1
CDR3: CASSIVSGVNTEAFF

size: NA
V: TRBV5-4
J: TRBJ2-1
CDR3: CASSYGQGGYNEQFF

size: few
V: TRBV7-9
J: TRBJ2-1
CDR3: CASSSPRDRGSYNEQFF

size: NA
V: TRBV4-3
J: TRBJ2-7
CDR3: CASSQDHEREVIYEQYF

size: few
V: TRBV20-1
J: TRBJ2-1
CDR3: CSLEAGTEYNEQFF

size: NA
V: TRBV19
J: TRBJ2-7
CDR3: CASMDRGAGVREQYF

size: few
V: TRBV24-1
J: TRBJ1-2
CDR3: CATSAATNYGYTF

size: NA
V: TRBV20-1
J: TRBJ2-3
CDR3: CSARDRDLLDTQYF

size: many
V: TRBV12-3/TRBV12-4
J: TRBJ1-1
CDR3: CASRGTTEAFF

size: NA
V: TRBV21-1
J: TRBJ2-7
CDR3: CASRGQGAREQYF

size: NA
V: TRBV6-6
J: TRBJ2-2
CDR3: CASSYPSGNANTGELFF

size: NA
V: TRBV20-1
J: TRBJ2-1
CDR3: CSARDVTPRPHEQFF

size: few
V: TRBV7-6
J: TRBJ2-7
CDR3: CASSLGGNSGYEQYF

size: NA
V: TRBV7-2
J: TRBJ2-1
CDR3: CASSPRPYWYNEQFF

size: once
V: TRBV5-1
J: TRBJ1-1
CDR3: CASSLVGQVSTEAFF

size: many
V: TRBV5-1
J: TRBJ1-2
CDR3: CASSDGQGDYYGYTF

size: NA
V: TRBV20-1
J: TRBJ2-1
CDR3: CSARRQGWTYNEQFF

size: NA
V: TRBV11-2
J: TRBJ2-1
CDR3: CASSLTESQFF

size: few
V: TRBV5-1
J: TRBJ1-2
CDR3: CASSPGTGPYGYTF

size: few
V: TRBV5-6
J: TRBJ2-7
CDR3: CASSLRETKNEQYF

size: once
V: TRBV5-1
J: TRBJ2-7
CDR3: CASSDALGGLAYEQYF

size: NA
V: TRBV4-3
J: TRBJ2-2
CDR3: CASSQEGLAGQNTGELFF

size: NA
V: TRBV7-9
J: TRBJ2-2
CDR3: CASSGVRERKSPGELFF

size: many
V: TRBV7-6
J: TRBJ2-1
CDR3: CASSLGGSAEQFF

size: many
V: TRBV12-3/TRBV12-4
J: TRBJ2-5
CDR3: CASSLGQGLETQYF

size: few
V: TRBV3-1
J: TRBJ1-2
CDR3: CASSLGTGGGDGYTF

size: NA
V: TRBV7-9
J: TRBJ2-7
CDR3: CASSPGAGGIYEQYF

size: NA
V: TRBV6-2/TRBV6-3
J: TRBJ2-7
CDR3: CASSYTGQGDEQYF

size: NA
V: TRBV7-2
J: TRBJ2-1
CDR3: CASSLAVGTLTYNEQFF

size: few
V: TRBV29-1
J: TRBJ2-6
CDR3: CSDPDSSGANVLTF

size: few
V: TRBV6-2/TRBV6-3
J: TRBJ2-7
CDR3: CASSYVYEQYF

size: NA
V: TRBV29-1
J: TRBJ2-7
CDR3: CSVERQSLGGNYEQYF

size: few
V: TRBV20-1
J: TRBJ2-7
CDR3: CSATLRQGRSYEQYF

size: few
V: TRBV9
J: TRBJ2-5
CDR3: CASSARGTSGAIQETQYF

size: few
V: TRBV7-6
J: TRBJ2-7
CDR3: CASSSETPYEQYF

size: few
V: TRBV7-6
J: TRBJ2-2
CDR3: CASSSFLLGHPDGELFF

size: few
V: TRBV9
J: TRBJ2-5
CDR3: CASTPGYLEQETQYF

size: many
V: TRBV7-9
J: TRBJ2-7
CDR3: CASSNRDRVAEQYF

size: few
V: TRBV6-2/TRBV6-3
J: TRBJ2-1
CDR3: CASITRPGQRPLSSYNEQFF

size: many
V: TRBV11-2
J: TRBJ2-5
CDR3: CASSRQVEETQYF

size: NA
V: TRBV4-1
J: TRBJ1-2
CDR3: CASSPRVLGGYGYTF

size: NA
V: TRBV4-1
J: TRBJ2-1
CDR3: CASSQVIGTGGDNEQFF

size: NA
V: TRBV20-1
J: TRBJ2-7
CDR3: CSAQDQTSGRYEQYF

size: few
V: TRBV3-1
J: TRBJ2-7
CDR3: CASSLGEAYEQYF

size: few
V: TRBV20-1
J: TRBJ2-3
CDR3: CSASGTPYSTDTQYF